One sample yielded the 7 T cell receptor beta chains listed below, sequenced in a study of OX40 agonist ivuxolimab in advanced cancers. Sequencing used immunoSEQ multiplex PCR; TCRdb keeps in-frame clones, though not all of them. The data show about 40,000 clones, around 89% seen once. The specimen comprised CD4+ or CD8+ T cells sorted from blood, sampled in a trial of the OX40 agonist ivuxolimab. The receptors stem from an adult with an advanced solid tumor such as melanoma, head and neck, liver or kidney cancer.

This clone was found once. The chain combines TRBV9 with TRBJ2-3; the match to TRBD2 covers 9 bases. This CDR3 is built from 14 residues. V trimming: 4 bases; J trimming: 1 base; junction bases outside the gene matches: 1. Germline CDR1 and CDR2: SGDLS and YYNGEE. The DNA for the CDR3 is TGTGCCAGCAGCTCTAGCGGGGGCACAGATACGCAGTATTTT. Translated, it gives CASSSSGGTDTQYF.

The J gene is TRBJ2-5, the V gene TRBV14, with TRBD2 matching 14 bases. The J call is doubtful: the DNA matches TRBJ2-7 better. The CDR3 loop spans 20 amino acids. Germline lookup yields CDR1 SGHDN and CDR2 FVKESK. DNA of the CDR3: TGTGCCAGCAGCCAAGAACCAGGACTAGCGGGAGGCGAAGTCCCCTACGAGCAGTACTTC. This gives the protein CASSQEPGLAGGEVPYEQYF.

J is TRBJ2-1 and V is TRBV6-5, with 9 bases lining up with TRBD2. Losses at the gene ends were 0 bases for V and 6 bases for J; bases not matched to a gene: 3. The CDR3 contains 15 residues. Germline V lookup: CDR1 MNHEY, CDR2 SVGAGI. CDR3 in amino acids: CASSYSPSGTNEQFF. CDR3 coding DNA: TGTGCCAGCAGTTACTCTCCTAGCGGGACCAATGAGCAGTTCTTC.

The chain carries TRBV6-5 and TRBJ2-1, with D maybe TRBD2 (5 bases). The CDR3 spans 13 residues. Looked up from germline, CDR1 is MNHEY and CDR2 is SVGAGI. Trimming cost V 2 bases and J 9 bases, with 11 bases left between them. CDR3 amino acids: CASSYHPSTEQFF. As DNA, the CDR3 is TGTGCCAGCAGTTACCACCCTAGCACTGAGCAGTTCTTC.

This sequence joins TRBV5-1 and TRBJ2-7; the D is unclear. V was pared by 4 bases and J by 3 bases, with 11 bases between. Germline V CDR1 and CDR2: SGHRS, YFSETQ. This CDR3 comprises 13 residues. CDR3 in DNA: TGCGCCAGCAGCGCCGGCGCCCACTACGAGCAGTACTTC. Amino acid sequence: CASSAGAHYEQYF. The entire variable domain, with the rest obtained from reference TRBV5-1 and TRBJ2-7, is as follows: KAGVTQTPRYLIKTRGQQVTLSCSPISGHRSVSWYQQTPGQGLQFLFEYFSETQRNKGNFPGRFSGRQFSNSRSEMNVSTLELGDSALYLCASSAGAHYEQYFGPGTRLTVT.

The J gene is TRBJ2-5, the V gene TRBV11-2; D is perhaps TRBD1 or TRBD2 (6 bases each). Per germline, CDR1 SGHAT and CDR2 FQNNGV. The ends were cut back, 8 bases at V and 5 bases at J, with 15 bases in the middle. CDR3 length: 13 amino acids. The CDR3 nucleotides read TGTGCCAGCGAGGGGGAGGAAGAGGAGACCCAGTACTTC. The encoded protein is CASEGEEEETQYF.

By its share, this clone is medium-sized (0.01 to 0.1%). J is TRBJ1-2 and V is TRBV5-1; TRBD1 might be the D (5 bases). The CDR3 is 14 residues long. Trimming shortened V by 2 bases and J by 7 bases, and 15 bases separated the two germline ends. The germline CDR1 and CDR2 sequences are SGHRS and YFSETQ. For the CDR3, the DNA is TGCGCCAGCAGCTTTGCCCGCGGGGCCTTTGGCTACACCTTC. Its translation: CASSFARGAFGYTF.